This T cell receptor (beta chain) was identified in a study of metastatic and nonmetastatic thyroid tumors. Each patient came to thyroid surgery without any prior treatment (of any kind). TCRdb re-called the PCR reads with MiXCR. The sample carries about 40,000 clones, about a sixth recorded once. The CDR3 has 14 amino acids. Germline loops: CDR1 LGHDT, CDR2 YNNKEL (reference sequence). The V gene lost 0 bases and the J gene lost 3 bases, with 9 bases spanning the gap. There are many counts of this clone. The clonotype originates from a female donor with papillary thyroid cancer or a benign thyroid nodule (not recorded which). Some clones in this sample may be carry-over from other donors' samples. Sequencing used tumor tissue. The rearrangement joins TRBV3-1 to TRBJ2-7; D ambiguous. As DNA, the CDR3 is TGTGCCAGCAGCCAAGAGCGGCGGCTCTACGAGCAGTACTTC. Its protein product is CASSQERRLYEQYF.